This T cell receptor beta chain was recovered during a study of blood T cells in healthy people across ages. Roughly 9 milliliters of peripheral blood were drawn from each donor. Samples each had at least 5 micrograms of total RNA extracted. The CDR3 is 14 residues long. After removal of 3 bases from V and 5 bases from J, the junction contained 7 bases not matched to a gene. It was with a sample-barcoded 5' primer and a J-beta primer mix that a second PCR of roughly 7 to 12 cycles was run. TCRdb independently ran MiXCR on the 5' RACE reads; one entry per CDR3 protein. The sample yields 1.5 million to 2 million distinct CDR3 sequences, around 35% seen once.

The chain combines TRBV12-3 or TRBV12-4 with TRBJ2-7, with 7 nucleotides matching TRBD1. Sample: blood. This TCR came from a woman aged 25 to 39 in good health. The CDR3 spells CASSFFRTGDEQYF. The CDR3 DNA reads TGTGCCAGCAGTTTCTTCCGGACAGGTGACGAGCAGTACTTC.